This TCR beta chain was sequenced during a study of identifying expanded T cells in peripheral blood. Study-wide results and limits: About 1.2 clones differed between technical replicates, versus approximately 17 and 20 over time. Across healthy donors, higher total template counts meant significantly greater approximately two-week count variance.

Collection occurred without any documented infections or immune events in donors. As to this clone: Antigen specificity is unknown.

This CDR3 contains 14 residues. Germline V gives CDR1 MDHEN, CDR2 SYDVKM. The junction had 5 bases not matched to a gene; V was cut back by 6 bases and J by 4 bases. The repertoire was sequenced with immunoSEQ multiplex PCR; TCRdb's copy has only in-frame clones and lacks some. This table has approximately 100,000 clones, 70% to 90% appearing once. Specimen: blood. The chain carries TRBV28 and TRBJ1-5, with TRBD1 matching 8 bases. This TCR came from a person aged 18 to 75 in good health. The CDR3 DNA reads as TGTGCCAGCAGCTCGGACAGGGCTAATCAGCCCCAGCATTTT. It yields the protein CASSSDRANQPQHF.